Sequencing of this T cell receptor (beta chain) was carried out in a study of shared T cell receptors in the human thymus (dated by TCRdb to the early 2020s). Looking at the study overall: The study examined how the human thymus generates shared, self-reactive T-cell receptor alpha chains.

The germline V gene (reference sequence) gives CDR1 as WNHNN and CDR2 as SYGVQD. Including cysteine and phenylalanine, the CDR3 has 15 amino acids. CDR3 DNA is the only sequence kept; it has 45 bases, read in frame from the first base. The V and J ends are trimmed by 3 bases and 4 bases, leaving 16 bases between them. With regard to this clone: No cognate antigen has been identified for it. Base qualities were left out, and no much larger clone turns up one base away.

Libraries were prepared through the immunoSEQ multiplex PCR assay. TCRdb holds this immuneACCESS table with in-frame rearrangements only. Some clones are missing; in checked studies, unresolved V genes explain under half, and the rest has no known cause. Within this sample are about 660,000 clones, with roughly 90% of them counted one time only. The ten most abundant clones make up 0.01% of the sample. Separately, the same data were catalogued under a study of human thymus T cells. The second investigation adds: Donors were immunologically healthy infants undergoing open corrective cardiac surgery for congenital heart defects in Finland. The thymus tissue came from surgical resects taken out during corrective cardiac surgery. Usage of V and J gene segments appeared to be biased in both the thymic and the peripheral blood repertoires. According to the related research, thymic TCR repertoires were highly overlapping among unrelated individuals. The study described the TCR alpha and beta repertoires in roughly 8 infant thymus samples and a few matching peripheral blood samples. The infant donors were roughly 7 to 244 days old, and the cohort included more than five males and a couple of females. Thymocytes were released mechanically from tissue and stored at -70 °C as pellets of 10-30 million cells. A QIAsymphony instrument was used to extract genomic DNA from the frozen cell pellets. The immunoSEQ multiplex PCR assay was used to amplify the TCRB and TCRAD loci from a standardized amount of quality-controlled genomic DNA. Amplicons spanned the V(D)J region at a length sufficient to cover the CDR3 and identify V and J genes. Amplicon sequencing was performed on an Illumina platform through the commercial immunoSEQ service. Primer bias and sequencing errors were corrected as previously described, and TCRAD and TCRB definitions were based on the IMGT database. immunoSEQ Analyzer 3.0 and VDJTools were used for repertoire analysis, which covered basic statistics, V/J segment usage, diversity estimates, rarefaction and pairwise overlap. To estimate diversity, the Chao1, ChaoE, Efron-Thisted, Shannon and inverse Simpson indices were applied, and diversity was also estimated on datasets down-sampled to the smallest sample. Repertoire overlap was determined by strict matching of CDR3 nucleotide sequence, V gene and J gene, and Jaccard-based multidimensional scaling clustering was applied. Thymus samples yielded on average roughly 800,000 unique TCRB clonotypes, compared with roughly 76,000 from blood samples.

The sequenced material came from thymocytes. This receptor was obtained from a boy younger than two with a congenital heart defect. Donor details come from another sample of the same person, matched by shared clones. The V and J segments used are TRBV10-1 and TRBJ2-7; TRBD2 could be the D gene, as 6 bases match. The CDR3 region: CASSEVAPAGYEQYF. In nucleotide form, the sequence is TGCGCCAGCAGTGAAGTGGCCCCGGCGGGGTACGAGCAGTACTTC.